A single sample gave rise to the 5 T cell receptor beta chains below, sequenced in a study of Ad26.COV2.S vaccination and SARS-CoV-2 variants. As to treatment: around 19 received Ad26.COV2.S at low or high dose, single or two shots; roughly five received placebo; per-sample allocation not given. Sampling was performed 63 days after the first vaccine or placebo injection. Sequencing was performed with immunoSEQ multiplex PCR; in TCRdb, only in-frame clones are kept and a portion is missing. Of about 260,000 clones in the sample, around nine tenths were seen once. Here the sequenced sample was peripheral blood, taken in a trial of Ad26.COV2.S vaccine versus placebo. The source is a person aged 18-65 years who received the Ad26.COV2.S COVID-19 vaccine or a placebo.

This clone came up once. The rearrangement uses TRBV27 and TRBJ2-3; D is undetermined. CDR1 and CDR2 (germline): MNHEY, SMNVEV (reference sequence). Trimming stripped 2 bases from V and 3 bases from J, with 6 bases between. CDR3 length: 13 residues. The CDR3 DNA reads TGTGCCAGCAGTTTAGTGGGAACAGATACGCAGTATTTT. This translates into CASSLVGTDTQYF.

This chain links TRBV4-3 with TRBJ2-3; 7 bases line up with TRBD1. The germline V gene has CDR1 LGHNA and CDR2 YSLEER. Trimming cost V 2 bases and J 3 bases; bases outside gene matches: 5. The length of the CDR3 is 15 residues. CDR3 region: CASSQRGQVTDTQYF. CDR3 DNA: TGCGCCAGCAGCCAAAGAGGACAGGTAACAGATACGCAGTATTTT.

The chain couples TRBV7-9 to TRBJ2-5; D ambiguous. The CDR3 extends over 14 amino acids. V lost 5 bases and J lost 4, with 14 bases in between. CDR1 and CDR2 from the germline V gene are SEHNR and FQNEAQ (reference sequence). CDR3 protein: CASSKGQALETQYF. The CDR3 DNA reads TGTGCCAGCAGCAAGGGCCAGGCCCTAGAGACCCAGTACTTC.

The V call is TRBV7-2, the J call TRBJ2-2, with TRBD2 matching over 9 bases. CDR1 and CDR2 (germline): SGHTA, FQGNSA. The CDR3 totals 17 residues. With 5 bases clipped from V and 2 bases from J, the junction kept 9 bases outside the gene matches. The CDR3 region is CASSLRSGGTNTGELFF. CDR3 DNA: TGTGCCAGCAGCCTCAGGAGCGGGGGGACAAACACCGGGGAGCTGTTTTTT.

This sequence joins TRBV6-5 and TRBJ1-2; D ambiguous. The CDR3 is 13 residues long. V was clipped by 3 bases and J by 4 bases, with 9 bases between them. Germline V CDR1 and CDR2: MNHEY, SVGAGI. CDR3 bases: TGTGCCAGCAGTTATCGACCGATCTATGGCTACACCTTC. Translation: CASSYRPIYGYTF.